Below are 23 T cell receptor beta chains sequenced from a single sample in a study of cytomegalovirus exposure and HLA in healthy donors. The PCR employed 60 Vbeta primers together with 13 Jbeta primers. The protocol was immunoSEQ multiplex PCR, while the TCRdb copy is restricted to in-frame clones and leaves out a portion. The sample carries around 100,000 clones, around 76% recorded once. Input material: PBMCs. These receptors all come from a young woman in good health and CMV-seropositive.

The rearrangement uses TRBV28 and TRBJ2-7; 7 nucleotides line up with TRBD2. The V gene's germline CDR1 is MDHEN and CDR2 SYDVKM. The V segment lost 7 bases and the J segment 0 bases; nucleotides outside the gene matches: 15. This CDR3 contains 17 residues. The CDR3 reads CASTQVGEGPSSYEQYF. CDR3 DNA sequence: TGTGCCAGCACCCAAGTGGGGGAGGGACCGAGCTCCTACGAGCAGTACTTC.

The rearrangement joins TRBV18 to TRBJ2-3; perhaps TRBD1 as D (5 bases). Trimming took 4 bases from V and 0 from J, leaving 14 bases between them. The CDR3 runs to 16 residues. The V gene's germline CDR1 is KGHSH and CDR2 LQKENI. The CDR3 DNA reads TGTGCCAGCTCACACCGGCCGACAGCAAGCACAGATACGCAGTATTTT. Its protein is CASSHRPTASTDTQYF.

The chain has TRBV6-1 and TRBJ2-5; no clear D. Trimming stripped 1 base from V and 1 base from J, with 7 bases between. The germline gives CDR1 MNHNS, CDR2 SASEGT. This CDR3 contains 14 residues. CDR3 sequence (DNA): TGTGCCAGCAGTGAAGTACTTTTCCAAGAGACCCAGTACTTC. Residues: CASSEVLFQETQYF.

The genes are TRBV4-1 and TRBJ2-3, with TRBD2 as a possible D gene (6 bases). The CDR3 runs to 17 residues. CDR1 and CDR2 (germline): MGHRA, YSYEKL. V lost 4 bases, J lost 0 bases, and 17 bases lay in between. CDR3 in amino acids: CASSRDSGGTSTDTQYF. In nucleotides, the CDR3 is TGCGCCAGCAGCCGCGATTCAGGAGGGACTAGCACAGATACGCAGTATTTT.

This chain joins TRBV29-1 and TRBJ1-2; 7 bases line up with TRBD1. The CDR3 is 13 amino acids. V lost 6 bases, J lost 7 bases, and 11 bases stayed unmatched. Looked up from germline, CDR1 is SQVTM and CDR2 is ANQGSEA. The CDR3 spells CSVPSPDRAGYTF. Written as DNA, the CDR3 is TGCAGCGTCCCAAGCCCCGACAGGGCTGGCTACACCTTC. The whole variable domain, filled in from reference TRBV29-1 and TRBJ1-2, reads SAVISQKPSRDICQRGTSLTIQCQVDSQVTMMFWYRQQPGQSLTLIATANQGSEATYESGFVIDKFPISRPNLTFSTLTVSNMSPEDSSIYLCSVPSPDRAGYTFGSGTRLTVV.

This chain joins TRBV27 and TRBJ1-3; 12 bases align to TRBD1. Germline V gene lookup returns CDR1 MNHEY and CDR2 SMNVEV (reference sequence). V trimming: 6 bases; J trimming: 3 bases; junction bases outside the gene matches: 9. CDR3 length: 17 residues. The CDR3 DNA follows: TGTGCCAGCAGCCGGGCCGGGACAGGGGGCTTTGGAAACACCATATATTTT. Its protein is CASSRAGTGGFGNTIYF.

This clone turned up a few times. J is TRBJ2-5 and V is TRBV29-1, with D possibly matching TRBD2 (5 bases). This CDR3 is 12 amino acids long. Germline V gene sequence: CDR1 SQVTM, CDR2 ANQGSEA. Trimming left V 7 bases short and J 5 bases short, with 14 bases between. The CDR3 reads CSAERAGETQYF. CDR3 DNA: TGCAGCGCCGAGAGGGCCGGGGAGACCCAGTACTTC.

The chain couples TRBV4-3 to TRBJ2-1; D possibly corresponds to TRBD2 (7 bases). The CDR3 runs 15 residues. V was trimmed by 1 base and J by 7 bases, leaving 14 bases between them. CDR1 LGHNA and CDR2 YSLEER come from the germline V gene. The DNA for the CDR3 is TGCGCCAGCAGCCAAGTGGGGGGGCAATATAATGAGCAGTTCTTC. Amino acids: CASSQVGGQYNEQFF.

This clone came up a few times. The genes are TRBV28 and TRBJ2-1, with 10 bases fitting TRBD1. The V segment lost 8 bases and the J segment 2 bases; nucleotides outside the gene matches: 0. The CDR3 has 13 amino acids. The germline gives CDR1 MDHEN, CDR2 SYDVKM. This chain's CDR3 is CASGTGAYNEQFF. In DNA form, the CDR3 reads TGTGCCAGCGGGACAGGGGCCTACAATGAGCAGTTCTTC.

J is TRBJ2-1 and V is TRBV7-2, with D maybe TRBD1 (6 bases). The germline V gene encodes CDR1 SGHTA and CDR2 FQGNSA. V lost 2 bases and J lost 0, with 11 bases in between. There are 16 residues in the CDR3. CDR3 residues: CASSLWQGSSYNEQFF. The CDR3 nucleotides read TGTGCCAGCAGCTTATGGCAGGGGAGCTCCTACAATGAGCAGTTCTTC.

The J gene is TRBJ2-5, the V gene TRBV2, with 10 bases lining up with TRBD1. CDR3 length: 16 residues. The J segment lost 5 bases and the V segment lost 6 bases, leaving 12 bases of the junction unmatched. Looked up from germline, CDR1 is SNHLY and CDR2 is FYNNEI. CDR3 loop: CASRVTGTGDAETQYF. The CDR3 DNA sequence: TGTGCCAGCAGGGTGACCGGGACAGGGGATGCGGAGACCCAGTACTTC.

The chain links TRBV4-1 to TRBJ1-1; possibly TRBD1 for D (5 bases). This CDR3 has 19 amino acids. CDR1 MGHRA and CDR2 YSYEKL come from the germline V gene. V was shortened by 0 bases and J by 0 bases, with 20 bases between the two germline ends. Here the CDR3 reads CASSQDFEGRGGVNTEAFF. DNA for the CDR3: TGCGCCAGCAGCCAAGATTTCGAGGGCCGGGGGGGGGTGAACACTGAAGCTTTCTTT.

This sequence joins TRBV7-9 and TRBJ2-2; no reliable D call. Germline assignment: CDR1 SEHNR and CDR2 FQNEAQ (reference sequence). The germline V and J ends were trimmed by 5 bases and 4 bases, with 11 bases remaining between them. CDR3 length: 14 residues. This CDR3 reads CASSAPTVTGELFF. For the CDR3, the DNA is TGTGCCAGCAGCGCCCCGACTGTCACCGGGGAGCTGTTTTTT.

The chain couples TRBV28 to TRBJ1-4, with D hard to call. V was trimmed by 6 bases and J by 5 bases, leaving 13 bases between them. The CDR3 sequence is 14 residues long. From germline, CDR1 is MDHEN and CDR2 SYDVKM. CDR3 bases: TGTGCCAGCAGCCAAGGCGGCGAAAATGAAAAACTGTTTTTT. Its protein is CASSQGGENEKLFF.

The chain's CDR3 is CASSTTGIVGYTF. As DNA, the CDR3 is TGTGCCAGCAGCACGACAGGGATTGTTGGCTACACCTTC. The J gene is TRBJ1-2, the V gene TRBV5-5; 7 bases are shared with TRBD1. With V trimmed by 4 bases and J by 7 bases, 7 bases remained unmatched. Germline loops: CDR1 SGHKS, CDR2 YYEKEE (reference sequence). The CDR3 is 13 amino acids.

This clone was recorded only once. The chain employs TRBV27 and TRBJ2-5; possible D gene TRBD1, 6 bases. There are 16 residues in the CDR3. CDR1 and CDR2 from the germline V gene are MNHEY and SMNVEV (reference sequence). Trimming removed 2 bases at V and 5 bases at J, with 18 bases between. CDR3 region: CASSLNGYRVGETQYF. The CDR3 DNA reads TGTGCCAGCAGTTTAAATGGATACAGGGTTGGGGAGACCCAGTACTTC.

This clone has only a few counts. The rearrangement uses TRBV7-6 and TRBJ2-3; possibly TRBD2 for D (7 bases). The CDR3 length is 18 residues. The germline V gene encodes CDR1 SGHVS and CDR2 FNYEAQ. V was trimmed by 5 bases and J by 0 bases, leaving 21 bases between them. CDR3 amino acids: CASSAIAGRGTSTDTQYF. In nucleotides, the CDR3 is TGTGCCAGCAGCGCGATCGCGGGGAGGGGGACAAGCACAGATACGCAGTATTTT.

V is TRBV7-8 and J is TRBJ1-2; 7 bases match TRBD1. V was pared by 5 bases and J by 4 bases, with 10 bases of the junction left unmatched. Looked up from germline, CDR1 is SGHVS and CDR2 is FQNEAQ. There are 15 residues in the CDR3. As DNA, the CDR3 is TGTGCCAGCAGCCCACCGACAGGGACCCGCTATGGCTACACCTTC. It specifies CASSPPTGTRYGYTF.

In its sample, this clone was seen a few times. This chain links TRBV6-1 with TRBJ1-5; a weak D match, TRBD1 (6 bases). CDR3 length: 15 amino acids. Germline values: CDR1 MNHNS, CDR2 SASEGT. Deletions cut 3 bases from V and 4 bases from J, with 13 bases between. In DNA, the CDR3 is TGTGCCAGCAGTGATCCTAGGGGGAAGAATCAGCCCCAGCATTTT. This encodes CASSDPRGKNQPQHF.

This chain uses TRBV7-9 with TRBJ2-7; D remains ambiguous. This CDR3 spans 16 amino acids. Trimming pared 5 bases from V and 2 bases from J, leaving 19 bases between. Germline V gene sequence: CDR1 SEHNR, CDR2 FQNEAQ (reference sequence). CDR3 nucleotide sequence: TGTGCCAGCAGCCCCCTCCCACTACGTTCCCCCTACGAGCAGTACTTC. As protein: CASSPLPLRSPYEQYF.

The CDR3 DNA follows: TGTGCCAGCAGCTTAGTCTTGGGGACAGGCTACACAGATACGCAGTATTTT. This sequence encodes CASSLVLGTGYTDTQYF. The chain couples TRBV7-6 to TRBJ2-3; 8 nucleotides agree with TRBD1. With V trimmed by 1 base and J by 2 bases, 8 bases remained unmatched. The length of the CDR3 is 17 residues. Germline V gives CDR1 SGHVS, CDR2 FNYEAQ. The full variable domain, with the rest looked up from reference TRBV7-6 and TRBJ2-3, is GAGVSQSPRYKVTKRGQDVALRCDPISGHVSLYWYRQALGQGPEFLTYFNYEAQQDKSGLPNDRFSAERPEGSISTLTIQRTEQRDSAMYRCASSLVLGTGYTDTQYFGPGTRLTVL.

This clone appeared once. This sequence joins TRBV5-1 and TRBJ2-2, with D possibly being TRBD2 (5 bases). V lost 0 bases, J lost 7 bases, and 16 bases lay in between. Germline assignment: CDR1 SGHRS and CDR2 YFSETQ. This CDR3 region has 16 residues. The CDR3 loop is CASSLASAARDGELFF. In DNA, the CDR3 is TGCGCCAGCAGCTTGGCCTCGGCAGCGAGGGACGGGGAGCTGTTTTTT.

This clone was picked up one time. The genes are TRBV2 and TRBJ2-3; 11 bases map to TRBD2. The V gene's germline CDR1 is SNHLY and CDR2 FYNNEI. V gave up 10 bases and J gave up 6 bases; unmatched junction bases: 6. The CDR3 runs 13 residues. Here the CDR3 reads CANLAGGLDTQYF. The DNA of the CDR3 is TGTGCCAACTTAGCGGGGGGGCTTGATACGCAGTATTTT.